The clone carrying this TCR beta chain is labeled as medium-sized. The antigen remains unidentified. Amplification of TCR alpha and beta CDR3 regions from RNA used iRepertoire nested multiplex PCR. TCRdb analysed the multiplex PCR reads with MiXCR anew, one entry per CDR3 protein. This sample has 300,000 to 450,000 distinct CDR3 sequences, with about 40% found just once. The sample comes from a study of glioma-infiltrating T cells. Study background: Glioblastomas were WHO grade IV, sampled at first diagnosis; low-grade were grade II. Presurgical dexamethasone in glioma patients lasted six or fewer days. Regarding the study as a whole: Shared blood CDR3 signature motifs marked patients with low tissue-blood divergence.

CDR1 and CDR2 from the germline V gene are MDHEN and SYDVKM. The CDR3 has 14 amino acids. Losses at the gene ends were 6 bases for V and 2 bases for J; bases not matched to a gene: 1. The clonotype originates from a human donor with low-grade glioma or glioblastoma, undergoing nonglioma brain surgery, or in good health (not recorded which). This chain uses TRBV28 with TRBJ2-2, with 9 bases lining up with TRBD1. The sequencing sample was made of glioma tissue, nonneoplastic brain tissue, or PBMCs (not recorded which). The DNA for the CDR3 is TGTGCCAGCAGGGGACAGGGAAACACCGGGGAGCTGTTTTTT. This sequence encodes CASRGQGNTGELFF.